The T cell receptor beta chain described here comes from a study of a mutant IDH1 vaccine in newly diagnosed glioma. For the study at large: Patients' prior therapy spanned radiotherapy, temozolomide, or both; most underwent both. Study-level results: Any relationship between pseudoprogression and changes in top peripheral T cell clonotypes seemed absent.

Time point indicated: baseline, week 1 (first vaccination visit). This sample's treatment: pre-vaccination baseline after standard-of-care therapy. The V gene lost 5 bases and the J gene lost 8 bases, with 17 bases spanning the gap. The CDR3 runs to 15 residues. The V gene's germline CDR1 is SGHDT and CDR2 YYEEEE. The count of this clone is one. The target antigen is unknown. Some clones are missing from TCRdb's copy, which holds only in-frame ones; the method was immunoSEQ multiplex PCR. The table records approximately 52,000 clones, over 60% of them present only once. The sequence derives from a woman aged 35 to 49 with glioma. Sequenced here: PBMCs, sampled from a glioma patient treated with radiotherapy, temozolomide or both. The chain uses TRBV5-6 and TRBJ1-6; D is possibly TRBD1 (5 bases). The CDR3 DNA reads as TGTGCCAGCAGTTCCCCGGGACCCACGGATTCACCCCTCCACTTT. Its protein is CASSSPGPTDSPLHF.